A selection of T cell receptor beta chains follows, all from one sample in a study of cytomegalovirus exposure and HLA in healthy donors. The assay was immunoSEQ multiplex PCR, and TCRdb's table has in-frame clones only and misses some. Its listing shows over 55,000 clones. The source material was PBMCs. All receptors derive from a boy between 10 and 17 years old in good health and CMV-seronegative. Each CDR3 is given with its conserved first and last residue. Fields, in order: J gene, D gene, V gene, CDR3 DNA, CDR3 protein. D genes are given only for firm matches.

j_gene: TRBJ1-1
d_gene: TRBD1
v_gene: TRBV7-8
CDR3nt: TGTGCCAGCAGCCCGAACAGGGGCACTGAAGCTTTCTTT
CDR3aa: CASSPNRGTEAFF

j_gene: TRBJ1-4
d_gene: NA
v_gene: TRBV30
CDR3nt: TGTGCCTGGAGAAAAACAGGGTCCCGGGAAAAACTGTTTTTT
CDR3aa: CAWRKTGSREKLFF

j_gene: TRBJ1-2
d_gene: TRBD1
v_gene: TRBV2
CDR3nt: TGTGCCAGCAGCCTAGACAGGGGTAACTATGGCTACACCTTC
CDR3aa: CASSLDRGNYGYTF

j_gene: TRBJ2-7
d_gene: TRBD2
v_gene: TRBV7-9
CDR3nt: TGTGCCAGTGAGGGACTAGCGAACTACGAGCAGTACTTC
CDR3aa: CASEGLANYEQYF

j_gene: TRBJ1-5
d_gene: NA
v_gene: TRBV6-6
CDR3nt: TGTGCCAGCAGTTTGCTGTCTCAGGTCAATCAGCCCCAGCATTTT
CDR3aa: CASSLLSQVNQPQHF

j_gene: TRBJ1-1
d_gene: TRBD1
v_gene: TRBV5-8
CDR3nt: TGTGCCAGCAGCTTGACCTCGGACAGGCTTAAGCGGGCTTTCTTT
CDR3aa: CASSLTSDRLKRAFF

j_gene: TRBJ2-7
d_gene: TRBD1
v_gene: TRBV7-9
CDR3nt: TGTGCCAGCGGAACAGGGGGATATGGAGAGCAGTACTTC
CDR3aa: CASGTGGYGEQYF

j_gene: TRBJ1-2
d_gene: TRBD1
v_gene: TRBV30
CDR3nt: TGTGCCTGGAGTGTACCCGCCCTCCGGGACAGCCTTCATGGCTACACCTTC
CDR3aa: CAWSVPALRDSLHGYTF

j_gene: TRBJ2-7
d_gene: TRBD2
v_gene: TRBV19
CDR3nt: TGTGCCAGTAGTAAGCCTAGCGGATCCACCTACGAGCAGTACTTC
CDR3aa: CASSKPSGSTYEQYF

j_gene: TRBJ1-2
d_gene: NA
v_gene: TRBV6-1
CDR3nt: TGTGCCAGCAGTGAGACAGCTATTGGTGGCTACACCTTC
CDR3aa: CASSETAIGGYTF

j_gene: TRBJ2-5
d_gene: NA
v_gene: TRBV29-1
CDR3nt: TGCAGCGTCCAACAGGAGCAAGAGACCCAGTACTTC
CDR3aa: CSVQQEQETQYF

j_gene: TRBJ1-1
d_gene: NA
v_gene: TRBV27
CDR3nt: TGTGCCAGCCTCGGGGGACGCACTGAAGCTTTCTTT
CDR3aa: CASLGGRTEAFF

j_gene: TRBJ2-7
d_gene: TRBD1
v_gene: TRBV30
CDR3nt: TGTGCCTGGGGACAGGTTTCCTACGAGCAGTACTTC
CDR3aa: CAWGQVSYEQYF

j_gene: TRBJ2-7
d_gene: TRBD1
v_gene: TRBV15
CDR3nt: TGTGCCACCAGCAGTGGGACAGGACCCTACGAGCAGTACTTC
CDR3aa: CATSSGTGPYEQYF

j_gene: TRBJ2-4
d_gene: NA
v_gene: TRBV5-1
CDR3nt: TGCGCCAGCAGCCCCGACAGGATGGAAAACATTCAGTACTTC
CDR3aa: CASSPDRMENIQYF

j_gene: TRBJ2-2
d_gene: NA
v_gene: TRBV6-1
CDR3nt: TGTGCCAGCAGTAGGAATAGGGGCGCCGGGGAGCTGTTTTTT
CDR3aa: CASSRNRGAGELFF

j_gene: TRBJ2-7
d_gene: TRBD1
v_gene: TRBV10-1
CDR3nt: TGCGCCAGCAGTGACCTGGGACAGCCCTACGAGCAGTACTTC
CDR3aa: CASSDLGQPYEQYF

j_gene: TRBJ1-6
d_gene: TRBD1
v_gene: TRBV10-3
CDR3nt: TGTGCCATCAGTGACGACTTAAGGACAGGCTATAATTCACCCCTCCACTTT
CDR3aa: CAISDDLRTGYNSPLHF

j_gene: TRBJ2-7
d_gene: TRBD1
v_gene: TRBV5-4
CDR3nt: TGTGCCAGCAGCGGGGGACAGGGCCACGAGCAGTACTTC
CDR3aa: CASSGGQGHEQYF

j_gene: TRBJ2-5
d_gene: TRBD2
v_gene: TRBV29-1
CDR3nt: TGCAGCGTACGGACTAGCGGGAGGGAGACCCAGTACTTC
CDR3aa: CSVRTSGRETQYF

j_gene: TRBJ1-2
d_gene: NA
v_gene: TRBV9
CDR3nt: TGTGCCAGCTTGGGGGGTACCTATGGCTACACCTTC
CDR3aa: CASLGGTYGYTF

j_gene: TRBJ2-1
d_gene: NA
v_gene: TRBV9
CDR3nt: TGTGCCAGCAGCCTGAGTGGACTTGGCCTGGGTGTTGAGCAGTTCTTC
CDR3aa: CASSLSGLGLGVEQFF

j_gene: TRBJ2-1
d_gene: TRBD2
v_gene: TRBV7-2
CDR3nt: TGTGCCAGCAGCTTAGGCGGGGGAAACAATGAGCAGTTCTTC
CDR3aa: CASSLGGGNNEQFF

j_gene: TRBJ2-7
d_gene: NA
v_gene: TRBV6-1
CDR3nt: TGTGCCAGCACAGGGGCCTCCTACGAGCAGTACTTC
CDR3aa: CASTGASYEQYF

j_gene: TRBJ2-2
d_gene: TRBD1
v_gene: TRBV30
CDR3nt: TGTGCCTGGAGTACCCGGACAGGGGAGAACACCGGGGAGCTGTTTTTT
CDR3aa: CAWSTRTGENTGELFF

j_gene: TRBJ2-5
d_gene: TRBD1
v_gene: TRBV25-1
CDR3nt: TGTGCCGTTCGGACAGGGGAAGAGACCCAGTACTTC
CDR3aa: CAVRTGEETQYF

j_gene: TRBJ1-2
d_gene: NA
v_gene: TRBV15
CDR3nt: TGTGCCACCAGCAGAGGGACAGATTCCAACTATGGCTACACCTTC
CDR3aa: CATSRGTDSNYGYTF

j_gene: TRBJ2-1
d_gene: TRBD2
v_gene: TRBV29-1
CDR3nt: TGCAGCGCCGGGACTAGCGGGCATGAGCAGTTCTTC
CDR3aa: CSAGTSGHEQFF

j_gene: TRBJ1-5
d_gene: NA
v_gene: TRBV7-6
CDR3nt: TGTGCCAGCAGCGGACGGGGGGGTAGCAATCAGCCCCAGCATTTT
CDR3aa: CASSGRGGSNQPQHF

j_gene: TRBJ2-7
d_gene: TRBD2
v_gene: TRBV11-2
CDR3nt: TGTGCCAGCAGCTTAGACCAGACGGGGGGCGAGCAGTACTTC
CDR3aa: CASSLDQTGGEQYF